Sequencing of this T cell receptor beta chain was carried out in a study of T cell responses to AZD1222 COVID-19 vaccine. Using immunoSEQ multiplex PCR, the repertoire was profiled, and TCRdb retains in-frame clones only, with some absent. The sample has 90,000 to 120,000 clones; roughly 90% are singletons. The CDR3 has 13 residues. V lost 4 bases and J 9 bases, leaving 13 bases between the germline ends. Per the germline V gene, CDR1 is SGHDN and CDR2 is FVKESK. The sample here was peripheral blood, taken on day 0 of AZD1222 vaccination. This chain uses TRBV14 with TRBJ1-5, with D possibly TRBD1 on 5 matching bases. The TCR was taken from an adult in good health. CDR3 region: CASSRRQCRPQHF. Here the CDR3 DNA reads TGTGCCAGCAGCCGAAGACAGTGTAGGCCCCAGCATTTT.